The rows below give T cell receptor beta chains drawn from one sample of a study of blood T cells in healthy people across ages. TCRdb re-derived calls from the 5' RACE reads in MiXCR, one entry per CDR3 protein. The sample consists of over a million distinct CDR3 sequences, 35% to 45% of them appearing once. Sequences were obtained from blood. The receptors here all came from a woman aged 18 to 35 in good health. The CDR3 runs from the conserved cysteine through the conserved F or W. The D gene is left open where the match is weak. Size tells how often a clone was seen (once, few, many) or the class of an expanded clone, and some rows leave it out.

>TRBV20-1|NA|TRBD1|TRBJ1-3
TGCAGTGCTAGACCCCCTGACAGGGCTGACACCATATATTTT
CSARPPDRADTIYF
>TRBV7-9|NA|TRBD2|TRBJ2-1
TGTGCCAGCAGCCCACCGACTAGCGGGTTAAGCTCCTACAATGAGCAGTTCTTC
CASSPPTSGLSSYNEQFF
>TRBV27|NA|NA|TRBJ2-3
TGTGCCAGCAGGAGCGGGCCCAGCACAGATACGCAGTATTTT
CASRSGPSTDTQYF
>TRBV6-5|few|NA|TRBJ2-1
TGTGCCAGCAGTTACTCGACTGCCTCCTACAATGAGCAGTTCTTC
CASSYSTASYNEQFF
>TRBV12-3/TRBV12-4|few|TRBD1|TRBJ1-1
TGTGCCAGCAGCATGGACAGGGGCCGAGTTGAAGCTTTCTTT
CASSMDRGRVEAFF
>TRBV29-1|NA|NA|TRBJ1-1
TGCAGCGTTGCCGTACCTGCGAACACTGAAGCTTTCTTT
CSVAVPANTEAFF
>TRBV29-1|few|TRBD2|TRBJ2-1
TGCAGCGCCGGACTAGCGAACCACAATGAGCAGTTCTTC
CSAGLANHNEQFF
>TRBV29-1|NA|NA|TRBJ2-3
TGCAGCTTCCGACTTCTAACAGATACGCAGTATTTT
CSFRLLTDTQYF
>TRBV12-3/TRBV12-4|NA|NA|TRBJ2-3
TGTGCCAGCAGTTTCGGCGTGGTGACGCAGTATTTT
CASSFGVVTQYF
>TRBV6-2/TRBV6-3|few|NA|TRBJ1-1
TGTGCCAGCAGTTCCCGCACCGTAATGAACACTGAAGCTTTCTTT
CASSSRTVMNTEAFF
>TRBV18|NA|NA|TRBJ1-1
TGTGCCAGCTCCGGGACATCACCGGGGACTGAAGCTTTCTTT
CASSGTSPGTEAFF
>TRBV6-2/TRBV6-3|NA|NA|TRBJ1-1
TGTGCCAGCAGTTACTCGATGCGTGTCTCTGAAGCTTTCTTT
CASSYSMRVSEAFF
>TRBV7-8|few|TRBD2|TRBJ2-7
TGTGCCAGCAGCGCACGACTAGCTTACGAGCAGTACTTC
CASSARLAYEQYF
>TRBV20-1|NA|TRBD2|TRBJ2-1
TGCAGTCTCCGCGGGGGAAACCTCAACAATGAGCAGTTCTTC
CSLRGGNLNNEQFF
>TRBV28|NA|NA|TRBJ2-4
TGTGCCAGCAGGGGAAAGGCGGCGAGAACCTTAGCCAAAAACATTCAGTACTTC
CASRGKAARTLAKNIQYF
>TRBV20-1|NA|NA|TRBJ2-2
TGCAGTGCTAGATCGGCGAACACCGGGGAGCTGTTTTTT
CSARSANTGELFF
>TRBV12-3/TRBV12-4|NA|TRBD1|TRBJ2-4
TGTGCCAGCAGCCCCCAGGGGGCTATTTCGGACGGGCAGTACTTC
CASSPQGAISDGQYF
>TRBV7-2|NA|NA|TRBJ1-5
TGTGCCAGCAGCTTAGTTCCAGGGTTATTAAGTCAGCCCCAGCATTTT
CASSLVPGLLSQPQHF
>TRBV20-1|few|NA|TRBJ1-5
TGCAGTGCTAGAGTTATCGGCAGGGACAATCAGCCCCAGCATTTT
CSARVIGRDNQPQHF
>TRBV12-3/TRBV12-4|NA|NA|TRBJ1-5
TGTGCCAGCAGCCAAAGGGGGTCTCAGCAGCCCCAGCATTTT
CASSQRGSQQPQHF
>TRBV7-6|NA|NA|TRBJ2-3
TGTGCCAGCAGCTTTTCGGGAGAGGCAGATACGCGGTATTTT
CASSFSGEADTRYF
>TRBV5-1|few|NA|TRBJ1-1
TGCGCCAGCAGCTGGGGGGACTCTACCGTCATGAACACTGAAGCTTTCTTT
CASSWGDSTVMNTEAFF
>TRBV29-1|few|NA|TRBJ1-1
TGCAGCGGCTGGGCCTTTGGGGGCACTGAAGCTTTCTTT
CSGWAFGGTEAFF
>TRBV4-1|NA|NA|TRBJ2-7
TGCGCCAGCAGCCAGTGGAGGCCTTACAATGAGCAGTACTTC
CASSQWRPYNEQYF
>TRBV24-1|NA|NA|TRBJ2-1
TGTGCCACCAGTGATGTCTCCCCTTACAATGAGCAGTTCTTC
CATSDVSPYNEQFF
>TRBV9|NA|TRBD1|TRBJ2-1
TGTGCCAGCAGCCCAGCCGGGACAGGGGTCAATGAGCAGTTCTTC
CASSPAGTGVNEQFF
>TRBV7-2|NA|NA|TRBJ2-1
TGTGCCAGCAGCTTAGGCCCTATAAGCGGTCTCAATGAGCAGTTCTTC
CASSLGPISGLNEQFF
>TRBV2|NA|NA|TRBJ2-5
TGTGCCAGCAGTGAAGTATCGAGACTAGTAGTTAATGAGCAGTACTTC
CASSEVSRLVVNEQYF
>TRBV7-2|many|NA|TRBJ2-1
TGTGCCAGCAGTTTTGGAAGATACAATGAGCAGTTCTTC
CASSFGRYNEQFF
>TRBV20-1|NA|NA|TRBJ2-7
TGCAGTGCTAGGGGAAGGACAGCGAGCTCCTACGAGCAGTACTTC
CSARGRTASSYEQYF
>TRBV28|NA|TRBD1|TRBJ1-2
TGTGCCAGCAGGGGGGACAGGGGATCCTATGGCTACACCTTC
CASRGDRGSYGYTF
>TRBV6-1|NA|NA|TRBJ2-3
TGTGCCAGCAGTGAAGAATCTATTTTGTTTGATACGCAGTATTTT
CASSEESILFDTQYF
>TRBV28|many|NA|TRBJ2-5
TGTGCCAGCAGCGTTACAGGGAGGGAGACCCAGTACTTC
CASSVTGRETQYF
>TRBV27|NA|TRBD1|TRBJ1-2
TGTGCCAGCAGTCCCCAGGGGGGGCGTGGCTACACCTTC
CASSPQGGRGYTF
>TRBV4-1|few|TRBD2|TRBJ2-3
TGCGCCAGCGGCCAAGCCGAGGGAGGGCCTGATACGCAGTATTTT
CASGQAEGGPDTQYF
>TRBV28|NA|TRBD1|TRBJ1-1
TGTGCCAGCAGTGCCGGGACAGGGCTGAACACTGAAGCTTTCTTT
CASSAGTGLNTEAFF
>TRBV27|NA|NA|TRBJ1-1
TGTGCCAGCAGTTTATCAGAGGGCTTGGAGGCTTTCTTT
CASSLSEGLEAFF
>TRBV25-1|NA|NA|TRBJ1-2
TGTGCCAGCATTAGCCCCCATGGCTACACCTTC
CASISPHGYTF
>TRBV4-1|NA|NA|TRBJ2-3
TGCGCCAGCAAGACAGCCTTTAGCACAGATACGCAGTATTTT
CASKTAFSTDTQYF
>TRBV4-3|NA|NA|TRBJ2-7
TGCGCCAGCAGCCAAGACGCAGCCACCTACGAGCAGTACTTC
CASSQDAATYEQYF
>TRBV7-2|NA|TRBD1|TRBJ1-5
TGTGCCAGCAGTTGGGCAACAGGGGATCGCAATCAGCCCCAGCATTTT
CASSWATGDRNQPQHF
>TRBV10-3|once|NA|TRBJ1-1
TGTGCCATCAGTGGGACCTTGGGCACTGAAGCTTTCTTT
CAISGTLGTEAFF
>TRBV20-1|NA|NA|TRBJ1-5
TGCAGTGCTAGACCCTTCGGGCAGCCCCAGCATTTT
CSARPFGQPQHF
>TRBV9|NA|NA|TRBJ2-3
TGTGCCAGCAGCGTAGAACAGGGAGGCACAGATACGCAGTATTTT
CASSVEQGGTDTQYF